This T cell receptor beta chain was captured in a study of T cell responses to AZD1222 COVID-19 vaccine. Assay used: immunoSEQ multiplex PCR; TCRdb lists only in-frame clones, some missing. The repertoire holds about 76,000 clones, with 70% to 80% as singletons. About this clone: The antigen remains undetermined.

Points from the study as a whole: Dominant at 160-218 and 743-854, vaccine-associated CD4 TCRs also spanned spike.

The sample consisted of peripheral blood, taken 28 days after the second dose of the MenACWY control vaccine. The receptor was derived from an adult who received the MenACWY meningococcal vaccine as a control.

CDR3 in amino acids: CASSHPGLAQAKNIQYF. The DNA of the CDR3 is TGTGCCAGCAGTCATCCGGGACTAGCACAAGCCAAAAACATTCAGTACTTC. The chain links TRBV6-2 or TRBV6-3 to TRBJ2-4, with 9 bases lining up with TRBD2. CDR1 and CDR2 from the germline V gene are MNHEY and SVGEGT. With V trimmed by 5 bases and J by 0 bases, 8 bases remained unmatched. The CDR3 runs 17 residues.